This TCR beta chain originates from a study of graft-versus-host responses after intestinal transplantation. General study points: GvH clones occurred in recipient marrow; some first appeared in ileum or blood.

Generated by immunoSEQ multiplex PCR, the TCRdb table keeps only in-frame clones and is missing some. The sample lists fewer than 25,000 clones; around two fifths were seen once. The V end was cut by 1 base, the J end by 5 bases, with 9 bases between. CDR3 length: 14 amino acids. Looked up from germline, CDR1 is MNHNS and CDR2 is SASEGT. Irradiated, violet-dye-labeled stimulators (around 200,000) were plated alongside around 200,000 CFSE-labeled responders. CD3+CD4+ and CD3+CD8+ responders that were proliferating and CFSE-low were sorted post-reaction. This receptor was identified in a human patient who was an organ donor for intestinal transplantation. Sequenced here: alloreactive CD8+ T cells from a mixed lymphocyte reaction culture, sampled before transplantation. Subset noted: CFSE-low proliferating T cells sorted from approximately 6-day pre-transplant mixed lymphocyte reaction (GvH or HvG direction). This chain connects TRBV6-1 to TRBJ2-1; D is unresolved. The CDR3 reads CASSEVALNNEQFF. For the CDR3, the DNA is TGTGCCAGCAGTGAAGTTGCGCTTAACAATGAGCAGTTCTTC.